These 7 T cell receptor beta chains originate from one sample sequenced in a study of shared clonotypes between healthy human individuals. The assay was immunoSEQ multiplex PCR, and TCRdb's table has in-frame clones only and misses some. The top ten hold approximately 13% of the sample, which has nearly 500,000 clones, about 82% seen once. The source material was PBMCs. The receptor source for this set is a woman in her 40s in good health. Some clones in this sample may be carry-over from other donors' samples.

This chain uses TRBV6-1 with TRBJ2-1; 10 positions agree with TRBD1. In germline, CDR1 is MNHNS, CDR2 SASEGT. The CDR3 is 14 amino acids. Trimming cost V 4 bases and J 15 bases; bases outside gene matches: 12. The CDR3 loop reads CASSGRQGATDLFF. DNA of the CDR3: TGTGCCAGCAGTGGGAGACAGGGGGCCACGGACCTGTTCTTC.

CDR3 in amino acids: CASTPSGRAGTQYF. The CDR3 DNA sequence: TGTGCCAGTACTCCTAGCGGGAGGGCCGGGACGCAGTATTTT. The J gene is TRBJ2-3, the V gene TRBV19, with 12 bases that match TRBD2. Germline CDR1 LNHDA, CDR2 SQIVND (reference sequence). The CDR3 consists of 14 residues. Trimming removed 7 bases from V and 9 bases from J; junction bases left unmatched: 8.

The V call is TRBV2, the J call TRBJ2-7; no definite D call. CDR1 is SNHLY and CDR2 is FYNNEI in the germline V gene. The CDR3 runs 13 residues. With 6 bases removed from V and 0 bases from J, the gap between germline ends came to 9 bases. DNA of the CDR3: TGTGCCAGCAGCTACCCGATCTCCTACGAGCAGTACTTC. This encodes CASSYPISYEQYF.

This clone showed up just a few times. This chain links TRBV28 with TRBJ2-7; possible D gene TRBD2, 6 bases. This CDR3 region has 14 residues. The V gene lost 6 bases and the J gene lost 1 base, with 13 bases spanning the gap. Germline CDR1 and CDR2: MDHEN and SYDVKM. The CDR3 coding sequence is TGTGCCAGCAGCCCTGGCGGGGATTCCTACGAGCAGTACTTC. Its translation is CASSPGGDSYEQYF.

The CDR3 region has the DNA TGCGCCAGCAGCCAAGAGGGGGACGGGAACTACGAGCAGTACTTC. The encoded protein is CASSQEGDGNYEQYF. The rearrangement joins TRBV4-1 to TRBJ2-7; D may match TRBD1 or TRBD2 (5 bases each). Between the trimmed V and J ends, which lost 0 bases and 3 bases, there was a span of 12 bases. Per germline, CDR1 MGHRA and CDR2 YSYEKL. CDR3 size: 15 residues.

The chain carries TRBV6-1 and TRBJ2-6; no clear D. The CDR3 contains 15 residues. Germline values: CDR1 MNHNS, CDR2 SASEGT. Trimming pared 1 base from V and 0 bases from J, leaving 4 bases between. For the CDR3, the DNA is TGTGCCAGCAGTGAAGAGGGCTCTGGGGCCAACGTCCTGACTTTC. Protein product: CASSEEGSGANVLTF.

The chain is built from TRBV5-1 and TRBJ1-2, with D maybe TRBD1 (5 bases). Trimming removed 0 bases from V and 7 bases from J, with 19 bases in between. CDR1 is SGHRS, CDR2 YFSETQ, per germline. The CDR3 loop spans 16 amino acids. The CDR3 coding sequence is TGCGCCAGCAGCTTGGTCCCCAGGGAGGTAGCTGGTGGCTACACCTTC. As protein: CASSLVPREVAGGYTF.